Each of the 19 T cell receptor beta chains below was sequenced from the same sample in a study of tumor-infiltrating lymphocytes in primary liver carcinoma. For each extraction, RNA and DNA were obtained together from approximately 20-30 mg of unsorted bulk tissue. TCR beta cDNA came from approximately 540 ng total RNA, primed with a constant-region primer. It was through three nested multiplex PCR rounds of slightly modified ARM-PCR that TCR beta libraries arose. Researchers ran the first two PCR rounds for roughly 10 cycles each with TRBV1-TRBV30 forward primers and a C-beta reverse primer. In TCRdb, the multiplex PCR reads were re-called with MiXCR into one record per CDR3 protein. The sample lists about 23,000 distinct CDR3 sequences; approximately 71% were seen once. Sequenced sample: liver tumor tissue from sampling region 5. Specified subset: tumor region T5, tumor centre. The receptors were sampled from a woman in her 30s with primary liver carcinoma and hepatitis B virus infection.

On this clonotype: One end of the junction fails to match germline, which may point to a read error. This rearrangement joins TRBV6-5 to TRBJ2-7; no clear D. This CDR3 region has 15 residues. The V gene's germline CDR1 is MNHEY and CDR2 SVGAGI. CDR3 protein: CVSSYKDSSLYEQYF. CDR3 sequence (DNA): TGTGTCAGCAGTTACAAGGATAGCAGCTTATACGAGCAGTACTTC.

Worth noting for this clonotype: Here the CDR3 omits its conserved ending phenylalanine or tryptophan, so a read error is the likely source. The V call is TRBV7-9, the J call TRBJ2-7; no clear D. Trimming took off 5 bases at V and 2 bases at J, with 7 bases between the two ends. The length of the CDR3 is 12 residues. Germline assignment: CDR1 SEHNR and CDR2 FQNEAQ (reference sequence). The chain's CDR3 is CASSADTYEQYI. Written as DNA, the CDR3 is TGTGCCAGCAGCGCAGACACCTACGAGCAGTACATC.

About this clonotype itself: The CDR3 end shows no conserved phenylalanine or tryptophan, and so a read error is likely. This chain links TRBV28 with TRBJ2-7; the D gene is possibly TRBD2 (5 bases). This CDR3 comprises 14 residues. Trimming cost V 5 bases and J 1 base, with 12 bases left between them. The germline gives CDR1 MDHEN, CDR2 SYDVKM. As DNA, the CDR3 is TGTGCCAGCAGTCCCCGGGGAGTGTCCTACGAGCAGTACATA. Translation: CASSPRGVSYEQYI.

A word on this clonotype: At one boundary the junction diverges from the germline segment, which might be a read error. V is TRBV4-1 and J is TRBJ1-4, with D tentatively TRBD1 (5 bases). Germline loops: CDR1 MGHRA, CDR2 YSYEKL. The CDR3 sequence is 15 residues long. Written as DNA, the CDR3 is TGCGCGAGCAGCCAGGAGAGGGGATCTAATGAAAAACTGTTTTTT. Encoded protein: CASSQERGSNEKLFF.

Points on this clonotype: One junction end disagrees with the germline gene, perhaps due to a read error. The CDR3 loop reads CAISGSAIRQETQYF. Here the CDR3 DNA reads TGTGCCATCAGTGGGTCGGCTATCAGACAAGAGACTCAGTACTTC. The chain is built from TRBV10-3 and TRBJ2-5, with D uncertain. Germline CDR1 ENHRY, CDR2 SYGVKD. The CDR3 loop spans 15 amino acids.

The chain couples TRBV7-8 to TRBJ2-7; no clear D gene. The germline V and J ends were trimmed by 4 bases and 0 bases, with 22 bases remaining between them. Germline CDR1 is SGHVS and CDR2 is FQNEAQ. The CDR3 sequence is 18 residues long. CDR3 nucleotide sequence: TGTGCCAGCAGCTCGGGCTGCGATCGTACTATGAGCTCCTACGAGCAGTACTTC. It yields the protein CASSSGCDRTMSSYEQYF.

This clonotype was counted a few times. Since the CDR3 does not end with the conserved phenylalanine or tryptophan, this likely comes from a read error. The chain uses TRBV12-3 or TRBV12-4 and TRBJ2-1; 8 bases line up with TRBD2. The CDR3 contains 15 residues. Trimming cost V 6 bases and J 9 bases; bases outside gene matches: 13. CDR3 nucleotide sequence: TGTGCCAGCAGCCTATCCGGAACTAGCGGACTTGAGCAGTTCCTC. Its translation: CASSLSGTSGLEQFL.

Many counts were recorded for this clonotype. The gene calls are TRBV28 and TRBJ2-2, with 8 bases that match TRBD1. Per the germline V gene, CDR1 is MDHEN and CDR2 is SYDVKM. This CDR3 spans 15 amino acids. Trimming cost V 5 bases and J 3 bases; bases outside gene matches: 5. This CDR3 is CASSQGQVDTGELFF. CDR3 sequence (DNA): TGTGCCAGCAGTCAGGGACAGGTGGACACCGGGGAGCTGTTTTTT.

The rearrangement joins TRBV30 to TRBJ1-1, with 7 bases aligning to TRBD1. The V and J ends lost 3 bases and 8 bases, in that order; junction bases with no gene match: 15. Germline V gene lookup returns CDR1 GTSNPN and CDR2 SVGIG (reference sequence). The CDR3 is made up of 15 amino acids. The CDR3 coding sequence is TGTGCCTGGAGATCAAGTGGGACAGCTAATTACGAAGCTTTCTTT. Translation gives CAWRSSGTANYEAFF.

Regarding this clonotype: One end of the junction varies from germline; a read error may be responsible. V usage is TRBV29-1 and J usage is TRBJ1-2; the D is unclear. This CDR3 spans 12 amino acids. Germline assignment: CDR1 SQVTM and CDR2 ANQGSEA. The CDR3 sequence: CSVPGRSYGYTF. The CDR3 DNA reads TGCAGCGTTCCGGGCAGGTCATATGGTTACACCTTC.

Turning to this clonotype: Since no conserved phenylalanine or tryptophan closes the CDR3, a read error is the likely cause. The DNA is left out, because the CDR3 cannot be placed on it with certainty; the CDR3 is given as TCRdb lists it. The gene calls are TRBV11-1 and TRBJ2-5; the tabulated D call, TRBD1, remains unverified against the DNA. CDR1 is SGHAT, CDR2 FQDESV, per germline (reference sequence). Counting both end residues, the CDR3 totals 14 amino acids. CDR3: CDSSWAGGTGTQCL.

For this clonotype: One end of the junction varies from germline; a read error may be responsible. The rearrangement joins TRBV11-3 to TRBJ2-7; D ambiguous. The germline V gene has CDR1 SGHNT and CDR2 YENEEA. The CDR3 has 12 residues. Written as DNA, the CDR3 is TGTGCCAGTAGCTTAAATTTGTACGATCAGTACTTC. Protein product: CASSLNLYDQYF.

About this clonotype itself: Being one base from a much bigger clone, this may be a read error. Given the absence of the conserved phenylalanine or tryptophan at the CDR3 end, a read error is likely. This chain uses TRBV28 with TRBJ2-5; 8 bases line up with TRBD1. Per germline, CDR1 MDHEN and CDR2 SYDVKM. The V and J ends lost 3 bases and 7 bases, in that order; junction bases with no gene match: 16. This CDR3 spans 17 amino acids. The CDR3 nucleotides read TGTGCCAGCAGTTTTGGGTTTTCGAGGACAGGGTTTGGGACCCAGTACCTC. Translating it yields CASSFGFSRTGFGTQYL.

This clonotype was recorded only once. This clone may be a read error of a much larger clone one base away. The chain combines TRBV29-1 with TRBJ1-2; 7 bases are shared with TRBD1. The germline CDR1 and CDR2 sequences are SQVTM and ANQGSEA. This CDR3 spans 13 amino acids. Germline trimming cut 6 bases from V and 3 bases from J; bases unmatched to any gene: 7. The CDR3 sequence: CSVWAGGDYGYTF. For the CDR3, the DNA is TGCAGCGTCTGGGCAGGGGGGGACTATGGCTACACCTTC.

In the case of this clonotype: The junction and the germline gene differ at one end; a read error may be behind it. The chain combines TRBV10-3 with TRBJ2-1, with 7 bases fitting TRBD2. From germline, CDR1 is ENHRY and CDR2 SYGVKD. The CDR3 contains 16 residues. In DNA, the CDR3 is TGTGCGATCAGTGAGTCCATGGCGGGAGATCCCAATGAGCAGTTTTTC. This encodes CAISESMAGDPNEQFF.

Remarks on this clonotype: At one end, the junction sequence differs from germline, possibly due to a read error. This chain joins TRBV28 and TRBJ1-2; D possibly corresponds to TRBD1 (5 bases). In germline, CDR1 is MDHEN, CDR2 SYDVKM. This CDR3 region has 14 residues. The CDR3 DNA follows: TGTGGCAGCAGTCTGCGATGGGACTTCTATGGCTACACTTTC. Its protein is CGSSLRWDFYGYTF.

This clonotype appeared many times. The chain has TRBV4-1 and TRBJ1-5; D not resolved. Germline V gene sequence: CDR1 MGHRA, CDR2 YSYEKL. The V gene lost 4 bases and the J gene lost 1 base, with 8 bases spanning the gap. The CDR3 contains 14 residues. CDR3 residues: CASSPSLSNQPQHF. The DNA of the CDR3 is TGCGCCAGCAGCCCCTCATTAAGCAATCAGCCCCAGCATTTT.

Turning to this clonotype: Lacking the conserved final phenylalanine or tryptophan, this CDR3 likely reflects a read error. This sequence joins TRBV10-3 and TRBJ1-3; no clear D. Germline V lookup: CDR1 ENHRY, CDR2 SYGVKD. The CDR3 has 14 amino acids. CDR3 in amino acids: CAIGESVSGNTIYH. Written as DNA, the CDR3 is TGTGCCATCGGTGAGTCAGTTTCTGGAAACACCATATATCAT.

A word on this clonotype: This may stem from a read error, because a much larger clone lies one nucleotide away. The chain is built from TRBV11-1 and TRBJ2-7; D ambiguous. Germline V gene data show CDR1 as SGHAT and CDR2 as FQDESV (reference sequence). This CDR3 is 12 amino acids long. Here the CDR3 reads CPSSLTGYERYF. The CDR3 DNA is TGTCCCAGCAGCCTCACGGGTTACGAGCGGTACTTC.